These 19 T cell receptor beta chains came from one sample sequenced in a study of CD8+ T cells in alopecia areata. Regarding treatment: oral pan-JAK inhibitor, 5-10 mg twice daily. TCR sequencing used cDNA made by reverse transcription of extracted RNA. Method: immunoSEQ multiplex PCR; TCRdb's copy keeps in-frame clones and lacks some. Among hundreds of thousands of clones listed, approximately 72% were seen once. The sample consisted of CD4+ T cells sorted from blood, taken at approximately week 44, from a patient treated with tofacitinib. These receptors were obtained from a human donor with alopecia areata.

This clone is a singleton in its sample. The CDR3 sequence is CASSLGTRETQYF. CDR3 in DNA: TGTGCCAGCAGCTTAGGGACCAGAGAGACCCAGTACTTC. The V gene is TRBV5-6, the J gene TRBJ2-5, with D perhaps assigned TRBD1 or TRBD2 (5 bases each). The CDR3 covers 13 residues. Trimming shortened V by 2 bases and J by 4 bases, and 9 bases separated the two germline ends. Germline loops: CDR1 SGHDT, CDR2 YYEEEE.

The chain is built from TRBV7-6 and TRBJ1-1, with D unresolved. This CDR3 has 15 residues. CDR1 is SGHVS, CDR2 FNYEAQ, per germline. The V gene lost 1 base and the J gene lost 1 base, with 10 bases spanning the gap. The chain's CDR3 is CASSLGAGGNTEAFF. CDR3 sequence (DNA): TGTGCCAGCAGCTTAGGGGCAGGAGGGAACACTGAAGCTTTCTTT.

This chain uses TRBV5-6 with TRBJ1-2; possibly TRBD1 for D (6 bases). Germline V gives CDR1 SGHDT, CDR2 YYEEEE. V lost 7 bases, J lost 6 bases, and 16 bases lay in between. CDR3 length: 13 residues. The CDR3 region is CASGITGTDGYTF. In nucleotides, the CDR3 is TGTGCCAGCGGGATAACAGGGACTGATGGCTACACCTTC.

The rearrangement links TRBV11-1 to TRBJ2-7; 11 bases align to TRBD1. The germline V gene encodes CDR1 SGHAT and CDR2 FQDESV (reference sequence). The CDR3 covers 16 residues. The junction had 11 bases not matched to a gene; V was cut back by 3 bases and J by 7 bases. CDR3 loop: CASSLGPGQGEQEQYF. The DNA for the CDR3 is TGTGCCAGCAGCTTGGGTCCGGGACAGGGGGAACAGGAGCAGTACTTC.

The V gene is TRBV29-1, the J gene TRBJ2-7; 7 nucleotides agree with TRBD1. The J segment lost 4 bases and the V segment lost 6 bases, leaving 15 bases of the junction unmatched. This CDR3 region has 15 residues. Looked up from germline, CDR1 is SQVTM and CDR2 is ANQGSEA. CDR3 nucleotide sequence: TGCAGCGTCCTTCTCCGGGGACAGAGAACTTACGAGCAGTACTTC. Translated: CSVLLRGQRTYEQYF.

The rearrangement uses TRBV9 and TRBJ2-6; D is undetermined. This CDR3 has 15 amino acids. The V and J ends lost 0 bases and 2 bases respectively, with 6 bases between them. CDR1 SGDLS and CDR2 YYNGEE come from the germline V gene. DNA for the CDR3: TGTGCCAGCAGCGTAGCAGTTACTGGGGCCAACGTCCTGACTTTC. It translates to CASSVAVTGANVLTF.

This chain uses TRBV6-1 with TRBJ1-5; 9 bases line up with TRBD1. From germline, CDR1 is MNHNS and CDR2 SASEGT. This CDR3 is built from 13 residues. V gave up 6 bases and J gave up 9 bases; unmatched junction bases: 6. CDR3 in DNA: TGTGCCAGCAGGGATGGACAGGGGCTGCCCCAGCATTTT. Translation: CASRDGQGLPQHF.

The rearrangement links TRBV5-1 to TRBJ1-1; no reliable D call. The V gene's germline CDR1 is SGHRS and CDR2 YFSETQ. V dropped 0 bases and J dropped 0 bases, with 12 bases sitting between them. The CDR3 spans 16 residues. The CDR3 sequence is CASSLEMTLMNTEAFF. The CDR3 DNA follows: TGCGCCAGCAGCTTGGAGATGACACTCATGAACACTGAAGCTTTCTTT.

The chain employs TRBV4-3 and TRBJ1-2; no firm D call. V shed 4 bases and J shed 7 bases, with 13 bases lying between them. This CDR3 spans 13 amino acids. CDR1 is LGHNA, CDR2 YSLEER, per germline. The CDR3 region is CASSPEGPRGYTF. As DNA, the CDR3 is TGCGCCAGCAGCCCTGAGGGCCCTCGTGGCTACACCTTC.

Notes on this clone: This specimen includes other DNA sequences encoding the same CDR3. The J gene is TRBJ2-3, the V gene TRBV5-1; tentatively, D is TRBD1 or TRBD2 (5 bases each). The CDR3 has 15 residues. V gave up 4 bases and J gave up 1 base, with 13 bases separating them. CDR1 SGHRS and CDR2 YFSETQ come from the germline V gene. This CDR3 reads CASSPRGDGTDTQYF. CDR3 nucleotide sequence: TGCGCCAGCAGCCCCCGAGGGGACGGCACAGATACGCAGTATTTT. Based on the CDR3 plus reference TRBV5-1 and TRBJ2-3, the full variable domain is KAGVTQTPRYLIKTRGQQVTLSCSPISGHRSVSWYQQTPGQGLQFLFEYFSETQRNKGNFPGRFSGRQFSNSRSEMNVSTLELGDSALYLCASSPRGDGTDTQYFGPGTRLTVL.

This clone was counted once. The V call is TRBV7-2, the J call TRBJ2-7; D unresolved. There are 12 residues in the CDR3. Between the trimmed V and J ends, which lost 5 bases and 6 bases, there was a span of 11 bases. CDR1 SGHTA and CDR2 FQGNSA come from the germline V gene. CDR3 bases: TGTGCCAGCAGCCCGGGTAGTCGCGAGCAGTACTTC. The encoded protein is CASSPGSREQYF.

The rearrangement links TRBV27 to TRBJ1-1; D is perhaps TRBD1 (6 bases). CDR1 MNHEY and CDR2 SMNVEV come from the germline V gene (reference sequence). This CDR3 has 15 residues. V lost 6 bases to trimming and J lost 0 bases, with 14 bases between them. The CDR3: CASRVKGEMNTEAFF. The CDR3 coding sequence is TGTGCCAGCAGAGTAAAGGGGGAAATGAACACTGAAGCTTTCTTT.

This chain connects TRBV27 to TRBJ2-7; no definite D call. The length of the CDR3 is 13 residues. CDR1 is MNHEY and CDR2 is SMNVEV in the germline V gene (reference sequence). Between the trimmed V and J ends, which lost 8 bases and 2 bases, there was a span of 13 bases. This CDR3 reads CASGMTPTYEQYF. The CDR3 DNA is TGTGCCAGCGGAATGACGCCCACCTACGAGCAGTACTTC.

The rearrangement links TRBV4-3 to TRBJ1-1; D is possibly TRBD1 (5 bases). In germline, CDR1 is LGHNA, CDR2 YSLEER. This CDR3 is built from 16 residues. Trimming removed 0 bases from V and 5 bases from J, with 16 bases in between. CDR3 protein: CASSQDLSWRGTEAFF. CDR3 sequence (DNA): TGCGCCAGCAGCCAAGATCTTTCATGGCGGGGGACTGAAGCTTTCTTT.

There are a few counts of this clone. V gene TRBV5-1 combines with J gene TRBJ2-1; D gene unclear. V lost 3 bases, J lost 5 bases, and 6 bases lay in between. CDR3 length: 12 amino acids. Germline CDR1 and CDR2: SGHRS and YFSETQ. CDR3 coding DNA: TGCGCCAGCAGCTCTACAGACAATGAGCAGTTCTTC. It encodes CASSSTDNEQFF.

The chain links TRBV4-3 to TRBJ2-1; TRBD1 aligns across 10 bases. Germline V gene lookup returns CDR1 LGHNA and CDR2 YSLEER. There are 14 residues in the CDR3. Losses at the gene ends were 1 base for V and 8 bases for J; bases not matched to a gene: 2. This CDR3 reads CASSQGQGADEQFF. The CDR3 coding sequence is TGCGCCAGCAGCCAAGGACAGGGGGCGGATGAGCAGTTCTTC.

The rearrangement uses TRBV9 and TRBJ1-3; a weak D match, TRBD1 (6 bases). Between the trimmed V and J ends, which lost 3 bases and 0 bases, there was a span of 16 bases. CDR3 size: 17 residues. CDR1 SGDLS and CDR2 YYNGEE come from the germline V gene. This chain's CDR3 is CASSGGGGGVSGNTIYF. The DNA of the CDR3 is TGTGCCAGCAGCGGCGGGGGAGGGGGAGTCTCTGGAAACACCATATATTTT.

The V and J genes are TRBV2 and TRBJ1-1; 9 bases line up with TRBD1. The junction had 9 bases not matched to a gene; V was cut back by 6 bases and J by 4 bases. The CDR3 totals 15 residues. Germline assignment: CDR1 SNHLY and CDR2 FYNNEI. In DNA, the CDR3 is TGTGCCAGCAGGCCAAGGACAGGGGTCGGCACTGAAGCTTTCTTT. Amino acid sequence: CASRPRTGVGTEAFF. The variable domain in full, completed from reference TRBV2 and TRBJ1-1, reads EPEVTQTPSHQVTQMGQEVILRCVPISNHLYFYWYRQILGQKVEFLVSFYNNEISEKSEIFDDQFSVERPDGSNFTLKIRSTKLEDSAMYFCASRPRTGVGTEAFFGQGTRLTVV.

This clone was detected only a few times. V is TRBV30 and J is TRBJ1-1; no clear D. The CDR3 spans 15 residues. V gave up 4 bases and J gave up 3 bases, with 18 bases separating them. CDR1 and CDR2 from the germline V gene are GTSNPN and SVGIG (reference sequence). The CDR3 sequence: CAWTHRPPGDTEAFF. The CDR3 coding sequence is TGTGCCTGGACCCACCGGCCCCCGGGCGACACTGAAGCTTTCTTT. Filled out from reference TRBV30 and TRBJ1-1, the complete variable domain reads SQTIHQWPATLVQPVGSPLSLECTVEGTSNPNLYWYRQAAGRGLQLLFYSVGIGQISSEVPQNLSASRPQDRQFILSSKKLLLSDSGFYLCAWTHRPPGDTEAFFGQGTRLTVV.